The 3 T cell receptor beta chains in this list originate from one sample, sequenced in a study of graft-versus-host responses after intestinal transplantation. These receptors have no identified antigens. Libraries were prepared by immunoSEQ multiplex PCR; TCRdb keeps only in-frame clonotypes and omits some of them. Here the sample spans approximately 90,000 clones, approximately 82% being singletons. This specimen was unstimulated CD4+ T cells sorted from spleen or lymph node cells, taken before intestinal transplant. These receptors originate from a human donor who received an intestinal transplant.

CDR3 in amino acids: CASSLARRRAGELFF. In DNA form, the CDR3 reads TGTGCCAGCAGCTTAGCGCGGAGGCGGGCCGGGGAGCTGTTTTTT. This chain uses TRBV7-9 with TRBJ2-2; D possibly corresponds to TRBD2 (5 bases). Trimming removed 0 bases from V and 6 bases from J, with 11 bases in between. Germline CDR1 and CDR2: SEHNR and FQNEAQ (reference sequence). The CDR3 has 15 amino acids.

The chain combines TRBV28 with TRBJ2-6; D uncertain. The V gene lost 3 bases and the J gene lost 1 base, with 4 bases spanning the gap. From germline, CDR1 is MDHEN and CDR2 SYDVKM. The CDR3 is 14 amino acids. The CDR3 spells CASSLRSGANVLTF. The CDR3 DNA sequence: TGTGCCAGCAGTTTGCGTTCTGGGGCCAACGTCCTGACTTTC.

The V call is TRBV5-8, the J call TRBJ2-3; 10 positions agree with TRBD1. The germline CDR1 and CDR2 sequences are SGHTS and YDEGEE. This CDR3 has 15 amino acids. Germline trimming cut 2 bases from V and 11 bases from J; bases unmatched to any gene: 11. DNA of the CDR3: TGTGCCAGCAGCTTCGCCGGGACAGGGGCTCGGGGGCAGTATTTT. Its translation is CASSFAGTGARGQYF.